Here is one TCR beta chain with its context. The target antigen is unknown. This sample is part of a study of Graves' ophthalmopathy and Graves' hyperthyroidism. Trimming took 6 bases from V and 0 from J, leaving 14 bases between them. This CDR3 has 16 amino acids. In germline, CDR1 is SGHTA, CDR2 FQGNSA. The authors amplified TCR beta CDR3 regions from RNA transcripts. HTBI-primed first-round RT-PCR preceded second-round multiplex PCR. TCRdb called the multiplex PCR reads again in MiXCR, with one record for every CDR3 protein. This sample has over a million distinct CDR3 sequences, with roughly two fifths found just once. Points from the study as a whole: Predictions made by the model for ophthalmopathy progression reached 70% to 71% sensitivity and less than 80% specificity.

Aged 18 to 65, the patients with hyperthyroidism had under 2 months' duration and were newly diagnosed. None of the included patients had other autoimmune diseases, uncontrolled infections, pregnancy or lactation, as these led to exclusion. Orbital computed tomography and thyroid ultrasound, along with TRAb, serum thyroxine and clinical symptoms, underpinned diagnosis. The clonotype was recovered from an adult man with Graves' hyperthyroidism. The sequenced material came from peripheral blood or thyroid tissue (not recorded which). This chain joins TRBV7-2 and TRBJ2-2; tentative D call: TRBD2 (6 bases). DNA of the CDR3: TGTGCCAGCAGGATGTATAGCGGAGCGAACACCGGGGAGCTGTTTTTT. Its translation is CASRMYSGANTGELFF.